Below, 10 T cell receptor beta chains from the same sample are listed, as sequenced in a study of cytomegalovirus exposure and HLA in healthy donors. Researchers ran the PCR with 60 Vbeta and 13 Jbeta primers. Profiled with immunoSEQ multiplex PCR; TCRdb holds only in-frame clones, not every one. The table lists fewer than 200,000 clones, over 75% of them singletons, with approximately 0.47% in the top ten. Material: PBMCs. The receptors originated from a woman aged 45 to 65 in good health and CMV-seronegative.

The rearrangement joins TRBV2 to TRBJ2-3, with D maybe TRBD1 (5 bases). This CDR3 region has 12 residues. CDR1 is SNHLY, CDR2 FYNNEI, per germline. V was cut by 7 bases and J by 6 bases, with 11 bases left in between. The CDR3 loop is CASKPRADTQYF. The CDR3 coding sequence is TGTGCCAGCAAGCCCAGGGCGGATACGCAGTATTTT.

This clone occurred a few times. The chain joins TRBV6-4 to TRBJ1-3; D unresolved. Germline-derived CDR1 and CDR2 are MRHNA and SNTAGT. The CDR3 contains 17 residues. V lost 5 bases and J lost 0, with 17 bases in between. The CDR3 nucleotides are TGTGCCAGCAGTAGAGCGGGATGGCCATACTCTGGAAACACCATATATTTT. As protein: CASSRAGWPYSGNTIYF.

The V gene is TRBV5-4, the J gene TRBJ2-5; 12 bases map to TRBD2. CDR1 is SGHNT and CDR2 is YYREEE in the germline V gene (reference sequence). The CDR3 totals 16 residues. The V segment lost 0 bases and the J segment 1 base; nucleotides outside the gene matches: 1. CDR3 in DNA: TGTGCCAGCAGCTTGGGACTAGCGGGGGTCCAAGAGACCCAGTACTTC. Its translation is CASSLGLAGVQETQYF. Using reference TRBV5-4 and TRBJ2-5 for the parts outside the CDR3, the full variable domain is ETGVTQSPTHLIKTRGQQVTLRCSSQSGHNTVSWYQQALGQGPQFIFQYYREEENGRGNFPPRFSGLQFPNYSSELNVNALELDDSALYLCASSLGLAGVQETQYFGPGTRLLVL.

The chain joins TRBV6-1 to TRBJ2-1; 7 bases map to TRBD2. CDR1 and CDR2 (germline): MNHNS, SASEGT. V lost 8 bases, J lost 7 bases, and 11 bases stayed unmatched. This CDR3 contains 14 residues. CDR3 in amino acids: CASLGLAVPNEQFF. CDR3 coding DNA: TGTGCCAGCCTAGGGCTAGCGGTACCAAATGAGCAGTTCTTC.

The CDR3 DNA is TGTGCCAGCAGTGGGACAGAGATCTACGAGCAGTACTTC. Encoded protein: CASSGTEIYEQYF. The chain is built from TRBV27 and TRBJ2-7, with 7 bases matching TRBD1. Losses at the gene ends were 5 bases for V and 3 bases for J; bases not matched to a gene: 4. Germline CDR1 reads MNHEY; CDR2 reads SMNVEV (reference sequence). This CDR3 has 13 residues.

CDR3 DNA sequence: TGCGCCAGCAGCACCGGGACTAGCGGGGGCTACAATGAGCAGTTCTTC. Translation: CASSTGTSGGYNEQFF. The chain couples TRBV5-1 to TRBJ2-1; TRBD2 agrees at 14 bases. In germline, CDR1 is SGHRS, CDR2 YFSETQ. CDR3 length equals 16 residues. Trimming took 4 bases from V and 3 from J; bases not matched to a gene: 3.

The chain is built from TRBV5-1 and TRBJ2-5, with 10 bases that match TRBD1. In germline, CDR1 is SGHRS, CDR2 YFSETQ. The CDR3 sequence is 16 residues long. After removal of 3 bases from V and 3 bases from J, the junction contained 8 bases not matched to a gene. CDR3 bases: TGCGCCAGCAGCTACCAGACAGGGGGCTCGAAAGAGACCCAGTACTTC. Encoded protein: CASSYQTGGSKETQYF.

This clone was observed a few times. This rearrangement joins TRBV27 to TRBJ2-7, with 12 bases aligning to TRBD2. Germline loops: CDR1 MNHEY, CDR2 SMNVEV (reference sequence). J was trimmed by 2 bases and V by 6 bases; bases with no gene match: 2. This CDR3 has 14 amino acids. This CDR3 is CASRRLAGAYEQYF. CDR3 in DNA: TGTGCCAGCAGGAGACTAGCGGGAGCCTACGAGCAGTACTTC.

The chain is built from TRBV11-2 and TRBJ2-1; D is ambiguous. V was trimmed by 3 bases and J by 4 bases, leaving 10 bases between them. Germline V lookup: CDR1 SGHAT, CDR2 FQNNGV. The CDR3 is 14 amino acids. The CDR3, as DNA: TGTGCCAGCAGCTTGGTACTAAGTTACAATGAGCAGTTCTTC. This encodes CASSLVLSYNEQFF.

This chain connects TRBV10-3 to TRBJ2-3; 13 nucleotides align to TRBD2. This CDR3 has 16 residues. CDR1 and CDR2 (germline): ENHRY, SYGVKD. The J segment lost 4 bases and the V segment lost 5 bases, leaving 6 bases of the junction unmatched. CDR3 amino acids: CAISLGLAGVSDTQYF. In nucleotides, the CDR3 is TGTGCCATCAGTTTAGGACTAGCGGGAGTGTCAGATACGCAGTATTTT.